This TCR beta chain is drawn from a study of cytomegalovirus exposure and HLA in healthy donors. At the level of the study: It was reported in a later analysis that the same platform had been used for the roughly 130 validation repertoires as for the 550 to 750 first-cohort repertoires. Study observations and caveats: The study flagged approximately 180 TCR beta chains as cytomegalovirus-associated. Three chains linked to CMV were shown in vitro to be specific for CMV antigens.

The protocol was immunoSEQ multiplex PCR, while the TCRdb copy is restricted to in-frame clones and leaves out a portion. This table holds 150,000 to 180,000 clones, around 83% found once. Germline lookup yields CDR1 SGHDT and CDR2 YYEEEE. The CDR3 spans 12 residues. V was trimmed by 5 bases and J by 4 bases, leaving 7 bases between them. Of note for this clone: Its antigen is unidentified.

Sequencing was carried out using PBMCs. The sequence was obtained from a human donor in good health. This sequence joins TRBV5-6 and TRBJ1-3; D unresolved. CDR3 loop: CASSLQGNTIYF. In DNA form, the CDR3 reads TGTGCCAGCAGTTTACAGGGAAACACCATATATTTT.